These 17 T cell receptor beta chains originate from one sample sequenced in a study of shared clonotypes between healthy human individuals (dated by TCRdb to 2020 to 2021). Libraries were constructed by the immunoSEQ multiplex PCR assay. TCRdb provides this immuneACCESS table in a form limited to in-frame rearrangements. Some clones are lacking; in checked studies, under half of them reflect an unresolved V gene, and why the rest are absent is not known. The table for this sample lists fewer than 1.6 million clones; 98% of them were counted only once. Together, the top ten hold roughly 0.35% of the sample. The source material was naive CD4+ T cells sorted from blood. The intended sense of this specimen's cell subset or site label: CD45RA+ positively selected. The source is a young man in good health.

This rearrangement joins TRBV15 to TRBJ1-4; possibly TRBD1 for D (6 bases). Germline V gives CDR1 LNHNV, CDR2 YYDKDF (reference sequence). V was trimmed by 3 bases and J by 17 bases, leaving 25 bases between them. This CDR3 comprises 15 residues. In DNA, the CDR3 is TGTGCCACCAGCAGTTCCGGAGAAACCCTGGACAGCTTATTTTTT. Its translation is CATSSSGETLDSLFF. Variable domain in full (rest from reference TRBV15 and TRBJ1-4): DAMVIQNPRYQVTQFGKPVTLSCSQTLNHNVMYWYQQKSSQAPKLLFHYYDKDFNNEADTPDNFQSRRPNTSFCFLDIRSPGLGDTAMYLCATSSSGETLDSLFFGSGTQLSVL.

CDR3 nucleotide sequence: TGTGCCAGCAGTGACCAGAAGACAGATACGCAGTATTTT. This translates into CASSDQKTDTQYF. The chain employs TRBV6-1 and TRBJ2-3; D gene uncertain. Germline V gene lookup returns CDR1 MNHNS and CDR2 SASEGT. The length of the CDR3 is 13 residues. The V end lost 3 bases, the J end lost 3 bases, and 7 bases lay between the germline ends.

This chain links TRBV5-1 with TRBJ2-7; 8 bases fit TRBD1. CDR1 and CDR2 (germline): SGHRS, YFSETQ. CDR3 length equals 17 residues. J was trimmed by 1 base and V by 4 bases; bases with no gene match: 13. Here the CDR3 DNA reads TGCGCCAGCAGCCCCGGGACAGGCCTCGGGTTTTCCTACGAGCAGTACTTC. Its protein is CASSPGTGLGFSYEQYF.

This clone was seen once. This chain joins TRBV29-1 and TRBJ2-1, with TRBD2 matching over 7 bases. Germline CDR1 is SQVTM and CDR2 is ANQGSEA. The CDR3 runs 15 residues. J was trimmed by 6 bases and V by 2 bases; bases with no gene match: 10. CDR3 sequence: CSVERRRGRVNEQFF. CDR3 in DNA: TGCAGCGTTGAACGGCGTCGCGGGAGAGTCAATGAGCAGTTCTTC.

The J gene is TRBJ2-7, the V gene TRBV7-2; TRBD2 matches 12 bases. The CDR3 length is 17 residues. Trimming took 0 bases from V and 0 from J; bases not matched to a gene: 3. Germline loops: CDR1 SGHTA, CDR2 FQGNSA. DNA of the CDR3: TGTGCCAGCAGCTTAGCCCCTAGCGGGAGGGGCTCCTACGAGCAGTACTTC. Protein product: CASSLAPSGRGSYEQYF.

The chain links TRBV27 to TRBJ2-6; D gene unclear. V gave up 5 bases and J gave up 4 bases, with 21 bases separating them. Germline assignment: CDR1 MNHEY and CDR2 SMNVEV (reference sequence). The CDR3 is 18 amino acids. In DNA, the CDR3 is TGTGCCAGCAGTCCCGGCGGTGCCGAACCCCTCGGGGCCAACGTCCTGACTTTC. It yields the protein CASSPGGAEPLGANVLTF.

Here the CDR3 DNA reads TGTGCCAGCAGCGCCGGACAGGGGTTGGACACTGAAGCTTTCTTT. Translating it yields CASSAGQGLDTEAFF. This sequence joins TRBV9 and TRBJ1-1; TRBD1 matches at 9 bases. This CDR3 has 15 residues. Germline CDR1 and CDR2: SGDLS and YYNGEE. Trimming at V came to 3 bases and at J to 3 bases, leaving 6 bases not matched to a gene.

The chain has TRBV19 and TRBJ1-3; D ambiguous. Between the trimmed V and J ends, which lost 6 bases and 3 bases, there was a span of 9 bases. Germline V gene data show CDR1 as LNHDA and CDR2 as SQIVND (reference sequence). The CDR3 runs to 13 residues. The CDR3 sequence is CASRPKVGNTIYF. The CDR3 DNA is TGTGCCAGTAGGCCGAAAGTTGGAAACACCATATATTTT.

The V call is TRBV11-2, the J call TRBJ2-3, with D unclear. The CDR3 is 14 residues long. Per germline, CDR1 SGHAT and CDR2 FQNNGV. The ends were cut back, 5 bases at V and 1 base at J, with 10 bases in the middle. The CDR3 here is CASSRTYRTDTQYF. The CDR3 DNA follows: TGTGCCAGCAGCCGTACATATCGCACAGATACGCAGTATTTT. Variable domain in full (rest from reference TRBV11-2 and TRBJ2-3): EAGVAQSPRYKIIEKRQSVAFWCNPISGHATLYWYQQILGQGPKLLIQFQNNGVVDDSQLPKDRFSAERLKGVDSTLKIQPAKLEDSAVYLCASSRTYRTDTQYFGPGTRLTVL.

J is TRBJ2-1 and V is TRBV18; 9 nucleotides align to TRBD1. From germline, CDR1 is KGHSH and CDR2 LQKENI. This CDR3 is built from 16 residues. V dropped 5 bases and J dropped 4; count of bases not matched to a gene: 9. CDR3 protein: CASSVSWDRAYNEQFF. The DNA for the CDR3 is TGTGCCAGCTCAGTCAGCTGGGACAGGGCTTACAATGAGCAGTTCTTC.

This clone was picked up one time. The gene calls are TRBV28 and TRBJ1-4, with a possible D match to TRBD1 (6 bases). Per the germline V gene, CDR1 is MDHEN and CDR2 is SYDVKM. V lost 8 bases to trimming and J lost 5 bases, with 12 bases between them. The CDR3 is 13 residues long. CDR3 sequence reads: CASAMTGNEKLFF. The CDR3 bases are TGTGCCAGCGCTATGACAGGAAATGAAAAACTGTTTTTT.

The V and J genes are TRBV5-1 and TRBJ2-2; unclear D gene. The ends were cut back, 0 bases at V and 7 bases at J, with 10 bases in the middle. CDR1 is SGHRS and CDR2 is YFSETQ in the germline V gene. The CDR3 length is 14 residues. In DNA form, the CDR3 reads TGCGCCAGCAGCTTGGTCTGGGGAAGCGGGGAGCTGTTTTTT. Protein sequence: CASSLVWGSGELFF.

The chain couples TRBV7-9 to TRBJ1-1; D gene uncertain. Looked up from germline, CDR1 is SEHNR and CDR2 is FQNEAQ (reference sequence). The CDR3 has 14 amino acids. The ends were cut back, 5 bases at V and 5 bases at J, with 15 bases in the middle. CDR3 coding DNA: TGTGCCAGCAGCGCCCCCTCCATGAGAACTGAAGCTTTCTTT. This translates into CASSAPSMRTEAFF.

The rearrangement links TRBV18 to TRBJ2-7; D is possibly TRBD1 (6 bases). V lost 4 bases and J lost 4, with 14 bases in between. The CDR3 has 14 residues. Germline assignment: CDR1 KGHSH and CDR2 LQKENI. The CDR3 DNA reads as TGTGCCAGCTCACGAACTCAGGGGCCGTACGAGCAGTACTTC. Amino acids: CASSRTQGPYEQYF.

In the case of this clone: This specimen includes other DNA sequences encoding the same CDR3. The rearrangement joins TRBV29-1 to TRBJ2-7; perhaps TRBD1 as D (5 bases). V lost 4 bases, J lost 0 bases, and 10 bases lay in between. Germline V gene lookup returns CDR1 SQVTM and CDR2 ANQGSEA. This CDR3 spans 13 amino acids. The CDR3 region is CSVAGRASYEQYF. CDR3 DNA: TGCAGCGTTGCCGGCAGGGCCTCCTACGAGCAGTACTTC.

The chain employs TRBV2 and TRBJ2-3; D is unclear. The CDR3 sequence is 15 residues long. Between the trimmed V and J ends, which lost 4 bases and 2 bases, there was a span of 13 bases. Germline CDR1 SNHLY, CDR2 FYNNEI. CDR3 residues: CASSGISSPTDTQYF. For the CDR3, the DNA is TGTGCCAGCAGTGGGATTAGTTCTCCCACAGATACGCAGTATTTT.

This sequence joins TRBV5-1 and TRBJ2-1; 7 bases match TRBD2. V dropped 0 bases and J dropped 10; count of bases not matched to a gene: 19. The germline V gene has CDR1 SGHRS and CDR2 YFSETQ. The CDR3 covers 18 residues. CDR3 sequence (DNA): TGCGCCAGCAGCTTGGGGGCGGGAGTAAGGGGCTCTACATTCGAGCAGTTCTTC. Translating it yields CASSLGAGVRGSTFEQFF.